This passage covers 3 T cell receptor beta chains from one sample sequenced in a study of cytomegalovirus exposure and HLA in healthy donors. The PCR used 60 Vbeta and 13 Jbeta primers. Some clones are missing from TCRdb's copy, which holds only in-frame ones; the method was immunoSEQ multiplex PCR. The sample consists of about 160,000 clones, approximately 76% of them appearing once. The source material was PBMCs. Receptors were obtained from a female donor in good health and CMV-seronegative.

A few counts support this clone. The chain combines TRBV15 with TRBJ1-1, with D possibly being TRBD1 (6 bases). The CDR3 sequence is 15 residues long. Germline V gene data show CDR1 as LNHNV and CDR2 as YYDKDF (reference sequence). V was shortened by 0 bases and J by 2 bases, with 10 bases between the two germline ends. The CDR3 nucleotides read TGTGCCACCAGCAGAGATCCAGGGGAAAACACTGAAGCTTTCTTT. This codes for CATSRDPGENTEAFF. The full variable domain, with the rest looked up from reference TRBV15 and TRBJ1-1, is DAMVIQNPRYQVTQFGKPVTLSCSQTLNHNVMYWYQQKSSQAPKLLFHYYDKDFNNEADTPDNFQSRRPNTSFCFLDIRSPGLGDTAMYLCATSRDPGENTEAFFGQGTRLTVV.

The chain carries TRBV5-1 and TRBJ1-1; 11 bases match TRBD1. The CDR3 has 15 amino acids. Germline V gene lookup returns CDR1 SGHRS and CDR2 YFSETQ. Trimming removed 4 bases from V and 5 bases from J; junction bases left unmatched: 7. The DNA of the CDR3 is TGCGCCAGCAGCCCCGGGACAGGGGGGCGGACTGAAGCTTTCTTT. Amino acid sequence: CASSPGTGGRTEAFF.

In this sample, this clone turned up once. This chain joins TRBV9 and TRBJ2-7; no clear D gene. The germline gives CDR1 SGDLS, CDR2 YYNGEE. Trimming shortened V by 4 bases and J by 3 bases, and 8 bases separated the two germline ends. The CDR3 loop spans 12 amino acids. In DNA form, the CDR3 reads TGTGCCAGCAGCCCCCCCAGCTACGAGCAGTACTTC. Amino acids: CASSPPSYEQYF.